This section outlines one TCR beta chain sequence together with its context. Its antigen remains unknown. These data belong to a study of cytomegalovirus exposure and HLA in healthy donors. Study-wide results and caveats: More clonal expansion characterized HLA-associated TCR beta chains than equally common others in a later analysis.

PCR used 60 Vbeta primers and 13 Jbeta primers. The table came from immunoSEQ multiplex PCR; TCRdb's copy has only in-frame clones and leaves some out. The table has more than 200,000 clones, around 80% seen once. Sequences were obtained from PBMCs. The sequence came from a middle-aged man in good health and CMV-seropositive.

The CDR3, as DNA: TGTGCCACCAGCAGAGATTTCGGAGACACCGGGGAGCTGTTTTTT. Encoded protein: CATSRDFGDTGELFF. The V call is TRBV15, the J call TRBJ2-2; no definite D call. Trimming shortened V by 0 bases and J by 3 bases, and 8 bases separated the two germline ends. CDR3 length: 15 amino acids. Germline assignment: CDR1 LNHNV and CDR2 YYDKDF (reference sequence).